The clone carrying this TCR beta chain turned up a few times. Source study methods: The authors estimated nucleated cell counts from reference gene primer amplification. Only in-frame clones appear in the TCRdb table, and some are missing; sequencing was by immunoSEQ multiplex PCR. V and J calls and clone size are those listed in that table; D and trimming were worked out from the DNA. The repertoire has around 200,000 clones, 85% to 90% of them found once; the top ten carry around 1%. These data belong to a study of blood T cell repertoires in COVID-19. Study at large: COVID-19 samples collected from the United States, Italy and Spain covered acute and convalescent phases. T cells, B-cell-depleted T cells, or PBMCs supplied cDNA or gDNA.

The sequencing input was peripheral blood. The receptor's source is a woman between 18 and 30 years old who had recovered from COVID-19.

The CDR3 bases are TGTGCCAGCAGCACAACTAGCGGAACCACCTTCGGCCAGTACTTC. It is translated as CASSTTSGTTFGQYF. The chain links TRBV3-1 (or the pseudogene TRBV3-2) to TRBJ2-5; 8 bases are a match to TRBD2. This CDR3 has 15 amino acids. Germline-derived CDR1 and CDR2 are LGHDT and YNNKEL (reference sequence). Unmatched junction bases numbered 15, after V lost 5 bases and J lost 10 bases.